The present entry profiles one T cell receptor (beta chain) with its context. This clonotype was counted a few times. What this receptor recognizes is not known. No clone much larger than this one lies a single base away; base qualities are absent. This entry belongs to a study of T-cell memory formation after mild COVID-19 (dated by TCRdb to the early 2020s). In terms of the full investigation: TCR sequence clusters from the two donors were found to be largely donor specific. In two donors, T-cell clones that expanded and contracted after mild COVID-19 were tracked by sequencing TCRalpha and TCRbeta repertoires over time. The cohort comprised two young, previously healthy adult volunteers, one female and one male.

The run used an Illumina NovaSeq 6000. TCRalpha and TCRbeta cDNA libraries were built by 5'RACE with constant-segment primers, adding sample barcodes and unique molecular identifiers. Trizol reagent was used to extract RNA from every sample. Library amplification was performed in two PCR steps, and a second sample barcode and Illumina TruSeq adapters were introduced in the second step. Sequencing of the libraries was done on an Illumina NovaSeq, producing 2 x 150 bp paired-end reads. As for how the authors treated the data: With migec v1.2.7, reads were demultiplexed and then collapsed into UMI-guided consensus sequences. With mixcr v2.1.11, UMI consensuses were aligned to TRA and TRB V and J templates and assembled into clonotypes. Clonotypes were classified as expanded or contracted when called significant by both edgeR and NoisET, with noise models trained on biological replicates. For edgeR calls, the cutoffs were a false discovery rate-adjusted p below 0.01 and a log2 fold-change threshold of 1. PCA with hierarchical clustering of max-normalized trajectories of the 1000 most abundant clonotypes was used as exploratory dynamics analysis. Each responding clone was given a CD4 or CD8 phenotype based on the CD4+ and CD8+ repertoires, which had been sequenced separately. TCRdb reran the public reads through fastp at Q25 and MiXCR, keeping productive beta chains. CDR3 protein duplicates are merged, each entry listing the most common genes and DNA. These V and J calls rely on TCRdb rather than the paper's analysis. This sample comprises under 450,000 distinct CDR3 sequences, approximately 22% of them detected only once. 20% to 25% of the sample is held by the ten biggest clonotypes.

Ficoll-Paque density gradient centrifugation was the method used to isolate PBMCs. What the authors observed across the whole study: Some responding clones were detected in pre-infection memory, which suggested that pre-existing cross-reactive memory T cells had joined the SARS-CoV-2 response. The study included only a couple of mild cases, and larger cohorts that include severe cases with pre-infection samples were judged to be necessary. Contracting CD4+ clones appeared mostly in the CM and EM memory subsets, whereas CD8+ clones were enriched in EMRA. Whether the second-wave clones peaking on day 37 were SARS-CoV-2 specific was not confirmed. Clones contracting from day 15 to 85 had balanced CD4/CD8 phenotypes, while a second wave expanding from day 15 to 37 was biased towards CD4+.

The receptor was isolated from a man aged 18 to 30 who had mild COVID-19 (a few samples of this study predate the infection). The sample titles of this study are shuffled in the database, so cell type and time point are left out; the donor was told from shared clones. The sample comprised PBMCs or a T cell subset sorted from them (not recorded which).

The encoded CDR3 is CASSPHRGGRNIQYF. The DNA sequence is TGTGCCAGCAGCCCCCACCGGGGGGGGAGGAACATTCAGTACTTC. The chain is assembled from TRBV4-2 and TRBJ2-4, and 8 junctional nucleotides match TRBD2. The CDR3 sequence holds 15 residues, the cysteine and phenylalanine included. Kept here is only the CDR3 DNA, which spans 45 bases and is read in frame from base 1. CDR1 and CDR2, looked up from the germline V gene, are LGHNA and YNFKEQ. Germline trimming amounts to 4 bases on V and 7 bases on J, with 9 as the count of junction bases outside the gene matches.